Each of the 3 T cell receptor beta chains below was sequenced from the same sample in a study of radiotherapy plus CTLA-4 blockade in lung cancer. Method: immunoSEQ multiplex PCR; TCRdb's copy keeps in-frame clones and lacks some. The table includes more than 60,000 clones, more than 70% detected once. The sequenced sample was peripheral blood, obtained from a patient treated with radiotherapy plus ipilimumab. The receptor source for this set is a human donor with non-small cell lung cancer who had a complete response to radiotherapy plus ipilimumab.

The chain couples TRBV11-2 to TRBJ2-3; D possibly corresponds to TRBD2 (6 bases). The CDR3 consists of 15 residues. Deletions cut 5 bases from V and 4 bases from J, with 16 bases between. Germline V CDR1 and CDR2: SGHAT, FQNNGV. The DNA for the CDR3 is TGTGCCAGCAGCCCGGGACTGGTTAAGCCAGATACGCAGTATTTT. It specifies CASSPGLVKPDTQYF.

A few counts support this clone. This chain links TRBV6-1 with TRBJ1-4, with D possibly TRBD1 on 6 matching bases. This CDR3 region has 14 residues. CDR1 is MNHNS and CDR2 is SASEGT in the germline V gene. Trimming took off 5 bases at V and 5 bases at J, with 12 bases between the two ends. Written as DNA, the CDR3 is TGTGCCAGCAGTTGGCGGGGGGCGAATGAAAAACTGTTTTTT. Translating it yields CASSWRGANEKLFF.

The chain is built from TRBV5-4 and TRBJ2-3; 13 bases match TRBD2. CDR3 length: 15 residues. Germline CDR1 SGHNT, CDR2 YYREEE (reference sequence). V was clipped by 1 base and J by 6 bases; unmatched bases: 2. The CDR3 spells CASSLTSGRGDTQYF. The CDR3 DNA follows: TGTGCCAGCAGCTTGACTAGCGGGAGGGGCGATACGCAGTATTTT.